A selection of T cell receptor beta chains follows, all from one sample in a study of CD8+CD57+ T cells in acquired aplastic anemia. TCRdb reprocessed the reads via MiXCR and lists one record per CDR3 protein. This table has around 430,000 distinct CDR3 sequences, roughly a third appearing once. The specimen was sorted CD4+, CD8+, or CD8+CD57+ T cells (not recorded which) from PBMCs. The receptors were gathered from a human donor with aplastic anemia. The CDR3 runs from the conserved cysteine through the conserved F or W. D genes are given only for firm matches. Not all rows give a size; the values are once, few, many and, for expanded clones, a class.

>TRBD1|TRBV24-1|TRBJ2-3|.
TGTGCCACCAGTGACCGGACAGGGCCAGATACGCAGTATTTT
CATSDRTGPDTQYF
>.|TRBV19|TRBJ1-1|.
TGTGCCAGCAGCCAAGTTACGGGGATGAACACTGAAGCTTTCTTT
CASSQVTGMNTEAFF
>TRBD1|TRBV29-1|TRBJ1-1|many
TGCAGCGTTGGGGGGACCAGGGGGGTGAACACTGAAGCTTTCTTT
CSVGGTRGVNTEAFF
>.|TRBV19|TRBJ1-5|many
TGTGCCAGTAGTATACAGGTTGGTAGCAATCAGCCCCAGCATTTT
CASSIQVGSNQPQHF
>TRBD1|TRBV4-2|TRBJ1-2|few
TGTGCCAGCAGCCAACAACCAACGGGACAGCTCTATGGCTACACCTTC
CASSQQPTGQLYGYTF
>.|TRBV20-1|TRBJ1-2|.
TGCAGAGCGACGGACCCAGCACTGGGGTATGGCTACACCTTC
CRATDPALGYGYTF
>.|TRBV4-1|TRBJ1-2|many
TGCGCCAGCAGCCTGCCCTCCACAGGGCCATCCCATGGCTACACCTTC
CASSLPSTGPSHGYTF
>TRBD1|TRBV29-1|TRBJ1-1|many
TGCAGCGCCCAAGGGGGCAGCACTGAAGCTTTCTTT
CSAQGGSTEAFF
>.|TRBV15|TRBJ1-1|many
TGTGCCACCAGCAGATCCTGGGGGGGGAACACTGAAGCTTTCTTT
CATSRSWGGNTEAFF
>.|TRBV20-1|TRBJ1-2|many
TGCAGTGCTAGAGACGGGACCGCGGGCGGCTACACCTTC
CSARDGTAGGYTF
>.|TRBV12-3/TRBV12-4|TRBJ1-4|few
TGTGCCAGCAGTTTGGTGCAGGGAAAGATTGAAAAACTGTTTTTT
CASSLVQGKIEKLFF
>.|TRBV25-1|TRBJ2-1|few
TGTGCCAGCAGTTTCAGTACAGGGCCGGCTGAGCAGTTCTTC
CASSFSTGPAEQFF
>.|TRBV20-1|TRBJ1-1|.
TGCAGTGCTGGTACCGGGGGGTTTAGGACTGAAGCTTTCTTT
CSAGTGGFRTEAFF
>.|TRBV9|TRBJ2-2|.
TGTGCCAGCAGCGTAGGTCCCGGGTCCGGGGAGCTGTTTTTT
CASSVGPGSGELFF
>TRBD2|TRBV19|TRBJ2-3|many
TGTGCCAGTAGGCTAGCGGGAGGGTTGACAGATACGCAGTATTTT
CASRLAGGLTDTQYF
>.|TRBV10-3|TRBJ1-5|many
TGTGCCATCAGTGAGTCGATGACAGGCAATCAGCCCCAGCATTTT
CAISESMTGNQPQHF
>.|TRBV15|TRBJ1-5|.
TGTGCCACCAGCAGCCGGGACAGCAATCAGCCCCAGCATTTT
CATSSRDSNQPQHF
>TRBD2|TRBV7-3|TRBJ2-5|few
TGTGCCAGCAGCTTAAATTCCCCTAGCGGGTACCAAGAGACCCAGTACTTC
CASSLNSPSGYQETQYF
>.|TRBV2|TRBJ1-2|many
TGTGCCAGCAGTGCGATTCCGAATGGCTACACCTTC
CASSAIPNGYTF
>.|TRBV6-1|TRBJ2-5|.
TGTGCCAGCAGTATAGGTGGGGGGCGCGGCGAGACCCAGTACTTC
CASSIGGGRGETQYF
>TRBD1|TRBV3-1|TRBJ1-1|.
TGTGCCAGCAGCCTAGGACAGGGACACACTGAAGCTTTCTTT
CASSLGQGHTEAFF
>.|TRBV7-6|TRBJ1-2|many
TGTGCCAGCAGCTTAGGACACACTAACTATGGCTACACCTTC
CASSLGHTNYGYTF
>.|TRBV5-5|TRBJ1-1|few
TGTGCCAGCAGCCCCGAAACGACGACTGAAGCTTTCTTT
CASSPETTTEAFF
>.|TRBV7-9|TRBJ1-5|.
TGTGCCAGCAGAACCGGGACACAATCCAATCAGCCCCAGCATTTT
CASRTGTQSNQPQHF
>.|TRBV29-1|TRBJ1-5|many
TGCAGCGTTGGGGGAAGCAATCAGCCCCAGCATTTT
CSVGGSNQPQHF
>.|TRBV30|TRBJ2-7|few
TGTGCCTGGAGTGTCGGAGGGGACGAGCAGTACTTC
CAWSVGGDEQYF
>TRBD2|TRBV20-1|TRBJ2-3|.
TGCAGTGCTCAAACCCCTGGCGGGGGGAGCACAGATACGCAGTATTTT
CSAQTPGGGSTDTQYF
>.|TRBV27|TRBJ2-1|.
TGTGCCAGCAGTTTAGATCCGGGCTCCTACAATGAGCAGTTCTTC
CASSLDPGSYNEQFF
>.|TRBV2|TRBJ1-5|.
TGTGCCAGCAGTGTGGGGGGTCAGCCCCAGCATTTT
CASSVGGQPQHF
>TRBD1|TRBV20-1|TRBJ2-1|.
TGCAGTGCTAGAGGAGACAGGGGAATGCTATCCTACAATGAGCAGTTCTTC
CSARGDRGMLSYNEQFF
>.|TRBV12-3/TRBV12-4|TRBJ2-6|.
TGTGCCAGCAGTTCCAGGGACTCTGGGGCCAACGTCCTGACTTTC
CASSSRDSGANVLTF
>.|TRBV25-1|TRBJ2-5|.
TGTGCCGGCAGTGAAAAACAGGGATGGGAGACCCAGTACTTC
CAGSEKQGWETQYF
>TRBD1|TRBV5-4|TRBJ1-2|.
TGTGCCAGCAGCCTCACAGGGGACTATGACTACACCTTC
CASSLTGDYDYTF
>TRBD1|TRBV10-3|TRBJ1-1|many
TGTGCCATCAGTGACCGGACAGGGAGGATGAACACTGAAGCTTTCTTT
CAISDRTGRMNTEAFF
>.|TRBV12-3/TRBV12-4|TRBJ2-3|many
TGTGCCAGCAGCAGGGACAGCACAGATACGCAGTATTTT
CASSRDSTDTQYF
>.|TRBV2|TRBJ2-7|.
TGTGCCAGCAGCCGACTCGGGGAAACCTACGAGCAGTACTTC
CASSRLGETYEQYF
>.|TRBV19|TRBJ2-6|.
TGTGCCAGTAGTATACAGGCGGACGGGGCCAACGTCCTGACTTTC
CASSIQADGANVLTF
>TRBD1|TRBV4-1|TRBJ2-7|few
TGCGCCAGCAGCCAAGTTCTCGGACAGGGGTCCCACGAGCAGTACTTC
CASSQVLGQGSHEQYF
>TRBD2|TRBV20-1|TRBJ2-5|few
TGCAGTGCTAGATTAGCGGGGGGCCTCAATCTGGAGACCCAGTACTTC
CSARLAGGLNLETQYF
>.|TRBV10-3|TRBJ1-2|.
TGTGCCAGCAGAATCTTACAGAGGTCTGGCTACACCTTC
CASRILQRSGYTF
>.|TRBV7-2|TRBJ2-7|few
TGTGCCAGCAGCCCCAGGGGGGGGCGATTCTACGAGCAGTACTTC
CASSPRGGRFYEQYF
>.|TRBV29-1|TRBJ2-2|few
TGCAGCGTTGTTATCGGTGGGTCCGGGGAGCTGTTTTTT
CSVVIGGSGELFF